This T cell receptor (beta chain) was documented in a study of T cell repertoires in cytomegalovirus infection. Turning to the study itself: Carrying CMV and the relevant HLA type showed in public TCR beta signatures.

Germline V lookup: CDR1 ENHRY, CDR2 SYGVKD. The CDR3 spans 20 residues. From the reads, TCRdb called clonotypes with MiXCR, one entry per CDR3 protein. The sample records under 10,000 distinct CDR3 sequences, around 47% being singletons. In the case of this clonotype: What it binds is not known. The conserved phenylalanine or tryptophan is not found at the CDR3 terminus, so this likely reflects a read error.

The chain combines TRBV10-3 with TRBJ1-5; D remains unclear. The sample comprised PBMCs, sequenced either directly or after in vitro stimulation (not recorded which). The source is a human donor in good health (CMV status not recorded). Some clones in this sample may be carry-over from other donors' samples. In DNA, the CDR3 is TGTGCCATCAGTGAGTCGGAACCGGGGATTGACGAGACTCGCAATCCGCCCCAGCATTGT. It translates to CAISESEPGIDETRNPPQHC.